The clone carrying this T cell receptor (beta chain) was found once. Sequencing was performed with immunoSEQ multiplex PCR; in TCRdb, only in-frame clones are kept and a portion is missing. The table lists 210,000 or so clones, under 95% of them singletons. This entry belongs to a study of blood T cell repertoires in COVID-19. Study context: Sources were T cells, B-cell-depleted T cells, or PBMCs; the material itself was cDNA or gDNA.

V trimming: 5 bases; J trimming: 8 bases; junction bases outside the gene matches: 11. The length of the CDR3 is 14 residues. From germline, CDR1 is SQVTM and CDR2 ANQGSEA. The sample taken for sequencing was peripheral blood. The clonotype was recovered from a man in his thirties or forties with acute or convalescent COVID-19. The J gene is TRBJ1-1, the V gene TRBV29-1, with 10 bases matching TRBD1. CDR3 sequence (DNA): TGCAGCGTTTCAAATTGGGGACAGGGGCCCGAAGCTTTCTTT. Protein sequence: CSVSNWGQGPEAFF.